The 26 T cell receptor beta chains reported below all come from one sample, sequenced in a study of blood T cell repertoires in COVID-19. Here immunoSEQ multiplex PCR was the method, and the copy in TCRdb shows in-frame clones only, minus some. Counted here are some 160,000 clones, around 82% occurring once; the ten biggest clones make up 11%. The specimen was peripheral blood. The origin of the receptors is a man between 65 and 79 years old with active or convalescent COVID-19.

This clone was recorded a few times. CDR3 nucleotides: TGTGCCAGCAGCCAAAGGTACGGGACCCCGGGACAGAGATACGAGCAGTACTTC. Residues: CASSQRYGTPGQRYEQYF. The rearrangement joins TRBV3-1 (or the pseudogene TRBV3-2) to TRBJ2-7, with TRBD1 identical over 7 bases. Germline V CDR1 and CDR2: LGHDT, YNNKEL (reference sequence). The CDR3 loop spans 18 amino acids. The V and J ends lost 2 bases and 4 bases, in that order; junction bases with no gene match: 17.

This chain joins TRBV5-4 and TRBJ2-5, with D uncertain. The germline CDR1 and CDR2 sequences are SGHNT and YYREEE (reference sequence). The CDR3 has 14 amino acids. The germline V and J ends were trimmed by 4 bases and 5 bases, with 15 bases remaining between them. The CDR3 nucleotides read TGTGCCAGCAGCCGAAGCGCCCAGAAGGAGACCCAGTACTTC. Its protein is CASSRSAQKETQYF.

The genes are TRBV6-2 or TRBV6-3 and TRBJ2-7; D might be TRBD1 (6 bases). This CDR3 region has 15 residues. V was shortened by 4 bases and J by 1 base, with 14 bases between the two germline ends. The germline gives CDR1 MNHEY, CDR2 SVGEGT. The DNA for the CDR3 is TGTGCCAGCAGTTTCACCGACAGGCAATCCTACGAGCAGTACTTC. Translation: CASSFTDRQSYEQYF.

The chain has TRBV11-2 and TRBJ2-3, with TRBD2 identical over 7 bases. The CDR3 spans 14 residues. V shed 0 bases and J 6 bases; nucleotides not matched to a gene: 3. The germline V gene encodes CDR1 SGHAT and CDR2 FQNNGV. CDR3: CASSLDRGDDTQYF. DNA of the CDR3: TGTGCCAGCAGCTTAGATCGGGGGGATGATACGCAGTATTTT.

The chain is built from TRBV5-1 and TRBJ2-3, with 8 bases matching TRBD1. The V segment lost 2 bases and the J segment 14 bases; nucleotides outside the gene matches: 7. The germline CDR1 and CDR2 sequences are SGHRS and YFSETQ. There are 12 residues in the CDR3. CDR3 sequence (DNA): TGCGCCAGCAGCTTAGGGACAGGCCCCCGGTATTTT. Translated, it gives CASSLGTGPRYF. Drawing the rest from reference TRBV5-1 and TRBJ2-3, the complete variable domain is KAGVTQTPRYLIKTRGQQVTLSCSPISGHRSVSWYQQTPGQGLQFLFEYFSETQRNKGNFPGRFSGRQFSNSRSEMNVSTLELGDSALYLCASSLGTGPRYFGPGTRLTVL.

V is TRBV25-1 and J is TRBJ2-3; D remains unclear. Germline CDR1 reads MGHDK; CDR2 reads SYGVNS. The CDR3 runs to 12 residues. Trimming took off 8 bases at V and 1 base at J, with 7 bases between the two ends. The CDR3 nucleotides read TGTGCCAGCGCCCGGGGCACAGATACGCAGTATTTT. Protein sequence: CASARGTDTQYF.

The rearrangement joins TRBV14 to TRBJ2-3, with 15 nucleotides matching TRBD2. CDR1 is SGHDN, CDR2 FVKESK, per germline. The CDR3 is 17 amino acids. V lost 4 bases and J lost 4; bases outside the gene matches: 6. The CDR3 loop reads CASSPAGLAGGPDTQYF. DNA of the CDR3: TGTGCCAGCAGCCCAGCGGGACTAGCGGGGGGCCCAGATACGCAGTATTTT.

This chain joins TRBV16 and TRBJ1-3; TRBD1 matches at 10 bases. Losses at the gene ends were 3 bases for V and 1 base for J; bases not matched to a gene: 6. Germline CDR1 and CDR2: KGHSY and FQNENV. There are 17 residues in the CDR3. CDR3 in amino acids: CASSHLDRGASGNTIYF. CDR3 bases: TGTGCCAGCAGCCACCTGGACAGGGGGGCATCTGGAAACACCATATATTTT.

A note on this clone: The junction shows a germline mismatch at one end, possibly a read error. The V gene is TRBV7-2, the J gene TRBJ2-1; 10 bases line up with TRBD2. CDR1 and CDR2 from the germline V gene are SGHTA and FQGNSA. The CDR3 is made up of 14 amino acids. The CDR3 spells CASSSGTRTSGRIF. The CDR3 DNA follows: TGTGCCAGCAGCTCTGGTACGCGGACTAGCGGCAGGATCTTC.

This clone came up a few times. The chain joins TRBV11-2 to TRBJ2-5, with 10 bases identical to TRBD2. The CDR3 totals 17 residues. The junction had 15 bases not matched to a gene; V was cut back by 6 bases and J by 5 bases. Germline V gene sequence: CDR1 SGHAT, CDR2 FQNNGV. The CDR3 sequence is CASRRGLADLVRETQYF. In nucleotides, the CDR3 is TGTGCCAGCAGGCGCGGACTAGCGGATCTCGTACGGGAGACCCAGTACTTC.

CDR3 amino acids: CASSLSGGTGELFF. In DNA, the CDR3 is TGTGCCAGCAGCCTTAGCGGGGGGACCGGGGAGCTGTTTTTT. This sequence joins TRBV3-1 (or the pseudogene TRBV3-2) and TRBJ2-2; TRBD2 agrees at 10 bases. V lost 4 bases and J lost 5; bases outside the gene matches: 1. The length of the CDR3 is 14 residues. The V gene's germline CDR1 is LGHDT and CDR2 YNNKEL (reference sequence).

The chain links TRBV6-6 to TRBJ1-6; 7 bases are shared with TRBD1. V lost 10 bases to trimming and J lost 9 bases; unmatched junction nucleotides: 9. The CDR3 runs to 13 residues. In germline, CDR1 is MNHNY, CDR2 SVGAGI (reference sequence). In nucleotides, the CDR3 is TGTGCCACCGCCGACAGGGTGGCTTCACCCCTCCACTTT. This sequence encodes CATADRVASPLHF.

This sequence joins TRBV12-3 or TRBV12-4 and TRBJ1-1; D call uncertain. This CDR3 has 12 amino acids. Trimming stripped 8 bases from V and 4 bases from J, with 11 bases between. The CDR3 region is CASPRDGTEAFF. CDR3 nucleotide sequence: TGTGCCAGCCCCCGCGATGGCACTGAAGCTTTCTTT.

CDR3 in amino acids: CSAVAGVYNEQFF. The CDR3 bases are TGCAGCGCTGTAGCGGGGGTGTACAATGAGCAGTTCTTC. The chain employs TRBV29-1 and TRBJ2-1, with 9 bases aligning to TRBD2. The CDR3 length is 13 residues. CDR1 is SQVTM and CDR2 is ANQGSEA in the germline V gene. The ends lost 7 bases at V and 4 bases at J; junction bases unmatched: 5.

The chain carries TRBV7-2 and TRBJ2-3, with TRBD1 as a possible D gene (7 bases). This CDR3 region has 14 residues. CDR1 SGHTA and CDR2 FQGNSA come from the germline V gene. Trimming left V 8 bases short and J 6 bases short, with 18 bases between. The CDR3 nucleotides read TGTGCCAGCGGACAGGTGGGAGGCGGGGATACGCAGTATTTT. Its translation is CASGQVGGGDTQYF.

The chain combines TRBV9 with TRBJ1-4; 7 bases are shared with TRBD1. The germline V gene has CDR1 SGDLS and CDR2 YYNGEE. The CDR3 contains 15 residues. V lost 0 bases to trimming and J lost 5 bases; unmatched junction nucleotides: 4. The CDR3 reads CASSVESRGNEKLFF. CDR3 nucleotide sequence: TGTGCCAGCAGCGTAGAATCCAGGGGGAATGAAAAACTGTTTTTT.

On this clone itself: Other DNA sequences in this sample translate to the same CDR3. The chain has TRBV29-1 and TRBJ1-1; 8 bases match TRBD1. The length of the CDR3 is 13 residues. Losses at the gene ends were 7 bases for V and 3 bases for J; bases not matched to a gene: 7. The germline V gene encodes CDR1 SQVTM and CDR2 ANQGSEA. The CDR3 region has the DNA TGCAGCGGACGGACAGGGCCCGACACTGAAGCTTTCTTT. Protein sequence: CSGRTGPDTEAFF.

The rearrangement joins TRBV6-5 to TRBJ1-2, with D unresolved. V gave up 7 bases and J gave up 1 base, with 10 bases separating them. The CDR3 length is 13 residues. Germline V gene sequence: CDR1 MNHEY, CDR2 SVGAGI. The CDR3 is CASNLHRNYGYTF. CDR3 DNA: TGTGCCAGCAATTTACATCGTAACTATGGCTACACCTTC.

As concerns this clone: Other DNA sequences from this sample encode an identical CDR3 as well. This chain links TRBV24-1 with TRBJ2-7; 11 nucleotides agree with TRBD2. There are 15 residues in the CDR3. V shed 3 bases and J 3 bases; nucleotides not matched to a gene: 3. Per the germline V gene, CDR1 is KGHDR and CDR2 is SFDVKD. The CDR3 region has the DNA TGTGCCACCAGTGATCCTACTAGCGGGAGCTACGAGCAGTACTTC. Its translation: CATSDPTSGSYEQYF.

This clone was detected a few times. As DNA, the CDR3 is TGTGCCAGCAGTGTTTATACAGGGGGCTCTGAAGCTTTCTTT. This sequence encodes CASSVYTGGSEAFF. The chain has TRBV27 and TRBJ1-1; the match to TRBD1 covers 9 bases. J was trimmed by 6 bases and V by 5 bases; bases with no gene match: 7. Per the germline V gene, CDR1 is MNHEY and CDR2 is SMNVEV (reference sequence). This CDR3 has 14 residues.

The chain joins TRBV4-3 to TRBJ2-7; 9 nucleotides line up with TRBD1. The junction had 9 bases not matched to a gene; V was cut back by 0 bases and J by 6 bases. Germline V CDR1 and CDR2: LGHNA, YSLEER. CDR3 length equals 16 residues. CDR3 nucleotides: TGCGCCAGCAGCCAAGATTTCACCGGGACAGGGCGCGAGCAGTACTTC. It yields the protein CASSQDFTGTGREQYF.

The chain's CDR3 is CASSLAWTGNTGELFF. In nucleotides, the CDR3 is TGCGCCAGCAGCCTAGCCTGGACAGGGAACACCGGGGAGCTGTTTTTT. The chain joins TRBV5-1 to TRBJ2-2, with 7 nucleotides matching TRBD1. The CDR3 loop spans 16 amino acids. Per the germline V gene, CDR1 is SGHRS and CDR2 is YFSETQ. With 4 bases clipped from V and 1 base from J, the junction kept 7 bases outside the gene matches. Variable domain in full (rest from reference TRBV5-1 and TRBJ2-2): KAGVTQTPRYLIKTRGQQVTLSCSPISGHRSVSWYQQTPGQGLQFLFEYFSETQRNKGNFPGRFSGRQFSNSRSEMNVSTLELGDSALYLCASSLAWTGNTGELFFGEGSRLTVL.

The chain links TRBV18 to TRBJ2-3, with 9 bases matching TRBD2. The germline gives CDR1 KGHSH, CDR2 LQKENI. There are 14 residues in the CDR3. Trimming at V came to 5 bases and at J to 2 bases, leaving 2 bases not matched to a gene. CDR3 DNA sequence: TGTGCCAGCTCAGCTAGCGGGATCACAGATACGCAGTATTTT. It yields the protein CASSASGITDTQYF.

On this clone itself: The same CDR3 is also encoded by other DNA sequences in this sample. This chain connects TRBV5-1 to TRBJ1-2, with 7 positions matching TRBD1. This CDR3 has 13 amino acids. V lost 0 bases, J lost 6 bases, and 2 bases stayed unmatched. Germline assignment: CDR1 SGHRS and CDR2 YFSETQ. The CDR3 DNA is TGCGCCAGCAGCTTGGGGCAGGGGGATGGCTACACCTTC. Residues: CASSLGQGDGYTF.

V gene TRBV3-1 (or the pseudogene TRBV3-2) combines with J gene TRBJ2-1, with 12 positions matching TRBD1. The germline gives CDR1 LGHDT, CDR2 YNNKEL (reference sequence). The CDR3 covers 15 residues. V lost 5 bases to trimming and J lost 9 bases; unmatched junction nucleotides: 8. CDR3 sequence: CASSRSGTGGFEQFF. CDR3 in DNA: TGTGCCAGCAGCAGATCCGGGACAGGGGGCTTTGAGCAGTTCTTC.

The chain joins TRBV5-4 to TRBJ2-3, with D unclear. The germline V gene has CDR1 SGHNT and CDR2 YYREEE (reference sequence). This CDR3 is 12 amino acids long. Between the trimmed V and J ends, which lost 4 bases and 4 bases, there was a span of 7 bases. CDR3 in amino acids: CASSPGADTQYF. CDR3 DNA sequence: TGTGCCAGCAGCCCCGGAGCAGATACGCAGTATTTT.